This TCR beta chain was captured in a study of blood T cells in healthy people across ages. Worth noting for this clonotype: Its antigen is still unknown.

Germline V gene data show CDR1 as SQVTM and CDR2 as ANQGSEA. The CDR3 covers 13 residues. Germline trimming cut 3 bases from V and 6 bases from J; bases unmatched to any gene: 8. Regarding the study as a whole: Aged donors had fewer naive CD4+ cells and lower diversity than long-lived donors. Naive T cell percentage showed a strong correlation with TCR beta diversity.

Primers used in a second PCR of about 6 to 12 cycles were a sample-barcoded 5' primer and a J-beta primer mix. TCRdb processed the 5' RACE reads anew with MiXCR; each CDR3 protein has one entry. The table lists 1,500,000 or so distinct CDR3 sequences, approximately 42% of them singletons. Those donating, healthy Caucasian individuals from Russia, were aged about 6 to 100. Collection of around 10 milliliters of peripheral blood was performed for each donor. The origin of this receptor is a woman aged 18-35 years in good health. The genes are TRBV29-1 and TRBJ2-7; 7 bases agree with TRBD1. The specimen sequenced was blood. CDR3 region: CSVEGQLPGEQYF. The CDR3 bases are TGCAGCGTTGAGGGACAGCTTCCAGGCGAGCAGTACTTC.